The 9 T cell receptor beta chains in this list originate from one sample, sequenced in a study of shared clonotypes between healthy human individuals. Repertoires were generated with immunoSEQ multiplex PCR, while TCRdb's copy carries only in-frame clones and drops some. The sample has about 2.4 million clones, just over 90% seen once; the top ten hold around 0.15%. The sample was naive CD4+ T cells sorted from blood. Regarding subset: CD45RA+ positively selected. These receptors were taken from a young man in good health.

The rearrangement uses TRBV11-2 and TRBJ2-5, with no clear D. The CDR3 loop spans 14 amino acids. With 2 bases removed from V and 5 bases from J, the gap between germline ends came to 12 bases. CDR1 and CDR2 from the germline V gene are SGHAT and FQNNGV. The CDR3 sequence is CASSLFDRKETQYF. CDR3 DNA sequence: TGTGCCAGCAGCTTATTCGATAGGAAGGAGACCCAGTACTTC.

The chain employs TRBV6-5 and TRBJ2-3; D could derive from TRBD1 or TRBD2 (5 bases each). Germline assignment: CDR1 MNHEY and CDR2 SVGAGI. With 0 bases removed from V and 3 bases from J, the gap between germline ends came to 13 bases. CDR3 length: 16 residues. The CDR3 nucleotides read TGTGCCAGCAGTTACTCGGGGGTGGGGGAGACAGATACGCAGTATTTT. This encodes CASSYSGVGETDTQYF.

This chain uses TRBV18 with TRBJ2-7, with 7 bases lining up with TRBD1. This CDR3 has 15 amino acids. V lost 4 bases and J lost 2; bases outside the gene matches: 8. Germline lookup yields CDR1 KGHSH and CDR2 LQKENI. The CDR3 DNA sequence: TGTGCCAGCTCACACGGGACAGACGAGACCTACGAGCAGTACTTC. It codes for CASSHGTDETYEQYF.

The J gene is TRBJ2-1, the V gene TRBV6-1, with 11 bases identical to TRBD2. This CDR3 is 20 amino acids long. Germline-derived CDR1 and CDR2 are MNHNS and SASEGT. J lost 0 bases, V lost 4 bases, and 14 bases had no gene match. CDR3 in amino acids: CASSAYPGLADPFSYNEQFF. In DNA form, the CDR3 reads TGTGCCAGCAGTGCTTATCCGGGACTAGCGGACCCATTCTCCTACAATGAGCAGTTCTTC.

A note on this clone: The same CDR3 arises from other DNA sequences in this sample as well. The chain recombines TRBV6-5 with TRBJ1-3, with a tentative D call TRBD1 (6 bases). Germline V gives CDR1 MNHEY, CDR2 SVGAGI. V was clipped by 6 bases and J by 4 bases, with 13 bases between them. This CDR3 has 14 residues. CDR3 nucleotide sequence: TGTGCCAGCAGACCACAGGGACCCGGAAACACCATATATTTT. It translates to CASRPQGPGNTIYF.

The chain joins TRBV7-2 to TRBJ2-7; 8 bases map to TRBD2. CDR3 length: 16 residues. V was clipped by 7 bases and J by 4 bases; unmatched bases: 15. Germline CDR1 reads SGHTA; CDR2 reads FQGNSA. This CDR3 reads CASTLTFGTSSYEQYF. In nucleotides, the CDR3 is TGTGCCAGCACCCTAACCTTCGGGACTAGTTCGTACGAGCAGTACTTC.

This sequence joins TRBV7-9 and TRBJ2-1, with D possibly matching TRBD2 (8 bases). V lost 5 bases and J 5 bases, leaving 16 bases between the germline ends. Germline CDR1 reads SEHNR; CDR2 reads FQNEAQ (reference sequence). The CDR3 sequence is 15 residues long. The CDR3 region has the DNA TGTGCCAGCAGCCCTCGGGAGGGGGCGAACAATGAGCAGTTCTTC. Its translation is CASSPREGANNEQFF.

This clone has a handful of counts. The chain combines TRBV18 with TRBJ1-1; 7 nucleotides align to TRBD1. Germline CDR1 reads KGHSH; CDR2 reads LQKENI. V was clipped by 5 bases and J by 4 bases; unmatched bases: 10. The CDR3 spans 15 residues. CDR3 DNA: TGTGCCAGCTCAAACCAACAGGGGTTGGGCACTGAAGCTTTCTTT. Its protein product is CASSNQQGLGTEAFF. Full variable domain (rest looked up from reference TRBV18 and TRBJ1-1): NAGVMQNPRHLVRRRGQEARLRCSPMKGHSHVYWYRQLPEEGLKFMVYLQKENIIDESGMPKERFSAEFPKEGPSILRIQQVVRGDSAAYFCASSNQQGLGTEAFFGQGTRLTVV.

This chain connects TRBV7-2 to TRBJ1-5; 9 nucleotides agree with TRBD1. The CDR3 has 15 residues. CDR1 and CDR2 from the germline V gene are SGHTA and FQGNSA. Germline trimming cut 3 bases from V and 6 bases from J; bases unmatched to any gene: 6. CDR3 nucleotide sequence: TGTGCCAGCAGCTTTTCGTCACAGGGGGCTCAGCCCCAGCATTTT. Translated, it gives CASSFSSQGAQPQHF.